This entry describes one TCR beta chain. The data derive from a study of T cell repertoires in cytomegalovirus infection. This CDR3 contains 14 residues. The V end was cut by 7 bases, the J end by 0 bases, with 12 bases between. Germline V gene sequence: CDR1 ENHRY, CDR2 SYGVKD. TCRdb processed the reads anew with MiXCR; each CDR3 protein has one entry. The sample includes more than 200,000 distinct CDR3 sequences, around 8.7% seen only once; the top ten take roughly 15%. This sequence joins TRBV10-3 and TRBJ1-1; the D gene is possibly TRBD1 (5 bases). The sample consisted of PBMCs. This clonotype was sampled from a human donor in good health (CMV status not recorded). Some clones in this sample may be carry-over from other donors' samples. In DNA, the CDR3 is TGTGCCATCAAGTTTCGGGACCTGAACACTGAAGCTTTCTTT. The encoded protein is CAIKFRDLNTEAFF.